These 16 T cell receptor beta chains came from one sample sequenced in a study of blood T cell repertoires in COVID-19. Profiled with immunoSEQ multiplex PCR; TCRdb holds only in-frame clones, not every one. The sample consists of 120,000 to 150,000 clones, 85% of them appearing once. The sample taken for sequencing was peripheral blood. Receptors were obtained from a woman aged 40-49 years with active or convalescent COVID-19.

This clone was detected a few times. This sequence joins TRBV7-2 and TRBJ2-7; 11 bases line up with TRBD2. The CDR3 has 15 residues. Germline assignment: CDR1 SGHTA and CDR2 FQGNSA. Germline trimming cut 3 bases from V and 0 bases from J; bases unmatched to any gene: 1. In nucleotides, the CDR3 is TGTGCCAGCAGCTTGGGACTAGCGGCCTCCTACGAGCAGTACTTC. Protein: CASSLGLAASYEQYF.

The J gene is TRBJ1-4, the V gene TRBV6-5, with 7 nucleotides matching TRBD1. V gave up 6 bases and J gave up 0 bases; unmatched junction bases: 4. This CDR3 contains 15 residues. CDR1 and CDR2 (germline): MNHEY, SVGAGI. The CDR3 coding sequence is TGTGCCAGCAGCGCCGACAGGGCAACTAATGAAAAACTGTTTTTT. Protein sequence: CASSADRATNEKLFF.

The V gene is TRBV6-5, the J gene TRBJ1-6, with D possibly TRBD1 on 6 matching bases. The CDR3 contains 13 residues. The ends were cut back, 5 bases at V and 9 bases at J, with 11 bases in the middle. Germline lookup yields CDR1 MNHEY and CDR2 SVGAGI. The CDR3 here is CASSPDRLSPLHF. The CDR3 nucleotides are TGTGCCAGCAGTCCGGACAGACTTTCACCCCTCCACTTT.

The chain has TRBV14 and TRBJ1-6; 8 nucleotides align to TRBD1. V shed 4 bases and J 9 bases; nucleotides not matched to a gene: 8. Germline CDR1 SGHDN, CDR2 FVKESK. The CDR3 contains 15 residues. The CDR3 loop is CASSREDRESSPLHF. CDR3 coding DNA: TGTGCCAGCAGCCGCGAGGACAGGGAAAGTTCACCCCTCCACTTT.

The V gene is TRBV18, the J gene TRBJ1-2, with a tentative D call TRBD1 (5 bases). Germline CDR1 is KGHSH and CDR2 is LQKENI. The V end was cut by 5 bases, the J end by 4 bases, with 8 bases between. This CDR3 has 12 amino acids. CDR3 residues: CASSTDSYGYTF. The CDR3 DNA reads TGTGCCAGCTCAACCGACAGCTATGGCTACACCTTC.

The chain couples TRBV6-5 to TRBJ2-1; 7 bases line up with TRBD1. The CDR3 is made up of 15 amino acids. The junction had 1 base not matched to a gene; V was cut back by 2 bases and J by 0 bases. Germline CDR1 is MNHEY and CDR2 is SVGAGI. This chain's CDR3 is CASSYGTDSYNEQFF. The CDR3 DNA is TGTGCCAGCAGTTACGGGACAGACTCCTACAATGAGCAGTTCTTC.

The CDR3 DNA sequence: TGTGCCAGTAGCGCCCCGCGGCAGGGGGGAGGAAACACCATATATTTT. This gives the protein CASSAPRQGGGNTIYF. The chain uses TRBV19 and TRBJ1-3; 7 positions agree with TRBD1. The germline V gene has CDR1 LNHDA and CDR2 SQIVND (reference sequence). The CDR3 runs 16 residues. The V gene end was trimmed by 6 bases and the J gene end by 4 bases; junction bases not matched to a gene: 12.

The chain links TRBV27 to TRBJ1-4, with D unclear. Trimming left V 10 bases short and J 5 bases short, with 14 bases between. This CDR3 has 13 amino acids. The germline V gene encodes CDR1 MNHEY and CDR2 SMNVEV (reference sequence). The CDR3 bases are TGTGCCACCACCGGTGGGCAAAATGAAAAACTGTTTTTT. This codes for CATTGGQNEKLFF.

V gene TRBV6-5 combines with J gene TRBJ1-1, with TRBD1 identical over 7 bases. The length of the CDR3 is 15 residues. Germline V CDR1 and CDR2: MNHEY, SVGAGI. V shed 7 bases and J 4 bases; nucleotides not matched to a gene: 12. CDR3 in amino acids: CASTLRGQGGTEAFF. The CDR3 bases are TGTGCCAGCACCCTAAGGGGCCAGGGGGGCACTGAAGCTTTCTTT.

Comments on this clone: The junction and the germline gene differ at one end; a read error may be behind it. The rearrangement joins TRBV5-1 to TRBJ1-1, with unresolved D. The CDR3 covers 14 residues. In germline, CDR1 is SGHRS, CDR2 YFSETQ. The CDR3 nucleotides are TGCGCCAGCAGCTTGGAGACAACGAACGCTGAAGCTTTCTTT. Translated: CASSLETTNAEAFF.

The genes are TRBV27 and TRBJ2-1; 9 bases map to TRBD1. The trim removed 6 bases at V and 6 bases at J, leaving 9 bases unmatched. The CDR3 totals 15 residues. CDR1 MNHEY and CDR2 SMNVEV come from the germline V gene (reference sequence). The CDR3 spells CASSLGTGFRNEQFF. In DNA, the CDR3 is TGTGCCAGCAGCCTCGGGACAGGGTTCCGCAATGAGCAGTTCTTC.

V and J are TRBV5-6 and TRBJ2-3; a weak D match, TRBD1 (6 bases). From germline, CDR1 is SGHDT and CDR2 YYEEEE. V lost 2 bases to trimming and J lost 4 bases, with 17 bases between them. This CDR3 is built from 16 residues. The CDR3 region has the DNA TGTGCCAGCAGCTTCATCCCAGGGGTCTTGCCAGATACGCAGTATTTT. This gives the protein CASSFIPGVLPDTQYF.

This clone was observed once. The genes are TRBV5-8 and TRBJ1-2; D might be TRBD1 (5 bases). V lost 0 bases to trimming and J lost 5 bases, with 8 bases between them. This CDR3 has 13 residues. Germline loops: CDR1 SGHTS, CDR2 YDEGEE. The DNA for the CDR3 is TGTGCCAGCAGCTTGGCCGGGGGTTATGGCTACACCTTC. Protein product: CASSLAGGYGYTF.

This sequence joins TRBV11-2 and TRBJ2-7; possibly TRBD1 for D (5 bases). CDR1 is SGHAT and CDR2 is FQNNGV in the germline V gene. The CDR3 extends over 13 amino acids. Trimming shortened V by 1 base and J by 3 bases, and 7 bases separated the two germline ends. The CDR3 is CASSLAGFYEQYF. In nucleotides, the CDR3 is TGTGCCAGCAGCTTAGCAGGGTTCTACGAGCAGTACTTC.

This chain connects TRBV10-1 to TRBJ1-2; no clear D gene. Germline assignment: CDR1 WNHNN and CDR2 SYGVQD (reference sequence). The CDR3 extends over 13 amino acids. The V gene lost 2 bases and the J gene lost 2 bases, with 6 bases spanning the gap. CDR3 in amino acids: CASSEALNYGYTF. The CDR3 nucleotides read TGCGCCAGCAGTGAGGCACTCAACTATGGCTACACCTTC.

This rearrangement joins TRBV19 to TRBJ2-5; maybe TRBD2 (5 bases). Trimming removed 7 bases from V and 6 bases from J, with 24 bases in between. CDR1 is LNHDA and CDR2 is SQIVND in the germline V gene (reference sequence). The CDR3 spans 16 residues. CDR3 sequence (DNA): TGTGCCAGTACCCCTTCGGGTGGGTCCAAGCGGCAGACCCAGTACTTC. Amino acids: CASTPSGGSKRQTQYF.